The 29 T cell receptor beta chains below come from one sample, sequenced in a study of response to subunit inactivated influenza vaccine. TCRdb re-called the RT-PCR reads with MiXCR, one entry per CDR3 protein. The sample carries around 580,000 distinct CDR3 sequences, about 12% recorded once. Material: PBMCs from blood, obtained on the day of vaccination. Receptors were obtained from a middle-aged man who received an inactivated influenza vaccine.

A few counts support this clonotype. The genes are TRBV19 and TRBJ2-6; D possibly corresponds to TRBD1 (6 bases). V shed 1 base and J shed 0 bases, with 19 bases lying between them. Germline values: CDR1 LNHDA, CDR2 SQIVND (reference sequence). The CDR3 extends over 20 amino acids. In DNA form, the CDR3 reads TGTGCCAGTAGTATAGGTGGGGGCTTCGCTGGCTTCTCTGGGGCCAACGTCCTGACTTTC. This sequence encodes CASSIGGGFAGFSGANVLTF.

This clonotype showed up just a few times. The CDR3 loop reads CASSPGQGLGYEQYF. The CDR3 nucleotides are TGTGCCAGCAGTCCTGGACAGGGTTTGGGCTACGAGCAGTACTTC. The gene calls are TRBV6-2 or TRBV6-3 and TRBJ2-7, with 8 bases lining up with TRBD1. V lost 5 bases and J lost 3; bases outside the gene matches: 9. CDR3 length equals 15 residues. CDR1 and CDR2 (germline): MNHEY, SVGEGT.

The chain employs TRBV7-9 and TRBJ1-4; 11 bases line up with TRBD1. V lost 1 base to trimming and J lost 6 bases; unmatched junction nucleotides: 1. Germline V gene lookup returns CDR1 SEHNR and CDR2 FQNEAQ (reference sequence). The CDR3 spans 15 residues. CDR3 nucleotide sequence: TGTGCCAGCAGCTTAGGGACAGGGGGCGATGAAAAACTGTTTTTT. This encodes CASSLGTGGDEKLFF. The whole variable domain, filled in from reference TRBV7-9 and TRBJ1-4, reads DTGVSQNPRHKITKRGQNVTFRCDPISEHNRLYWYRQTLGQGPEFLTYFQNEAQLEKSRLLSDRFSAERPKGSFSTLEIQRTEQGDSAMYLCASSLGTGGDEKLFFGSGTQLSVL.

This clonotype was seen only a few times. The rearrangement uses TRBV12-3 or TRBV12-4 and TRBJ2-3; no firm D call. The V end lost 3 bases, the J end lost 1 base, and 8 bases lay between the germline ends. The length of the CDR3 is 14 residues. The CDR3, as DNA: TGTGCCAGCAGTTTGCAATCCGGCACAGATACGCAGTATTTT. Its protein product is CASSLQSGTDTQYF.

Only a few counts were recorded for this clonotype. The chain combines TRBV10-3 with TRBJ2-7, with D hard to call. The V gene's germline CDR1 is ENHRY and CDR2 SYGVKD. The CDR3 loop spans 12 amino acids. V was pared by 10 bases and J by 1 base, with 11 bases between. The DNA of the CDR3 is TGTGCCACCCGGTCAGCTTCCTACGAGCAGTACTTC. The encoded protein is CATRSASYEQYF.

This clonotype has just a few counts. J is TRBJ1-5 and V is TRBV6-2 or TRBV6-3; the match to TRBD1 covers 10 bases. Germline lookup yields CDR1 MNHEY and CDR2 SVGEGT. The CDR3 contains 15 residues. V lost 3 bases, J lost 9 bases, and 8 bases stayed unmatched. As DNA, the CDR3 is TGTGCCAGCAGTTATACGGGACAGGGGTCTCGGCCCCAGCATTTT. This translates into CASSYTGQGSRPQHF.

This chain connects TRBV5-5 to TRBJ2-6, with TRBD1 as a possible D gene (6 bases). This CDR3 region has 13 residues. With 9 bases removed from V and 7 bases from J, the gap between germline ends came to 14 bases. The germline gives CDR1 SGHKS, CDR2 YYEKEE (reference sequence). The CDR3 region has the DNA TGTGCCACCACAAAACAGGGAGCCAACGTCCTGACTTTC. It is translated as CATTKQGANVLTF.

Only a few counts were recorded for this clonotype. The V and J genes are TRBV19 and TRBJ2-1; 10 nucleotides agree with TRBD2. The germline gives CDR1 LNHDA, CDR2 SQIVND (reference sequence). The CDR3 covers 14 residues. V shed 10 bases and J 4 bases; nucleotides not matched to a gene: 7. The CDR3: CAISAGGPYNEQFF. For the CDR3, the DNA is TGTGCCATCTCAGCGGGAGGGCCTTACAATGAGCAGTTCTTC.

The chain is built from TRBV7-8 and TRBJ2-7; D is possibly TRBD2 (6 bases). V shed 3 bases and J shed 5 bases, with 11 bases lying between them. The CDR3 covers 13 residues. CDR1 is SGHVS and CDR2 is FQNEAQ in the germline V gene. CDR3 in DNA: TGTGCCAGCAGCTTCCGGGGGAACCACGAGCAGTACTTC. Translation gives CASSFRGNHEQYF.

In this sample, this clonotype turned up a few times. The CDR3 DNA reads TGTGCCAGCAGTGAAGCGGGGGGCATGAACACCGGGGAGCTGTTTTTT. This encodes CASSEAGGMNTGELFF. This chain connects TRBV6-1 to TRBJ2-2; the D call may be TRBD1 or TRBD2 (6 bases each). This CDR3 has 16 residues. V was pared by 0 bases and J by 1 base, with 9 bases between. Per the germline V gene, CDR1 is MNHNS and CDR2 is SASEGT.

This sequence joins TRBV12-3 or TRBV12-4 and TRBJ2-3, with no clear D. V was pared by 1 base and J by 2 bases, with 13 bases between. This CDR3 contains 16 residues. The CDR3 DNA follows: TGTGCCAGCAGTTTAGTTTTGGCGGACCCCACAGATACGCAGTATTTT. It encodes CASSLVLADPTDTQYF.

The chain has TRBV6-5 and TRBJ2-1; 9 bases align to TRBD1. CDR1 MNHEY and CDR2 SVGAGI come from the germline V gene. The CDR3 is made up of 15 amino acids. V lost 4 bases to trimming and J lost 6 bases; unmatched junction nucleotides: 7. The DNA for the CDR3 is TGTGCCAGCAGTTCGGGACAGGGTGGGCGCAATGAGCAGTTCTTC. It yields the protein CASSSGQGGRNEQFF.

This chain connects TRBV5-1 to TRBJ2-7; D tentatively fits TRBD1 or TRBD2 (7 bases each). Germline V gene lookup returns CDR1 SGHRS and CDR2 YFSETQ. This CDR3 has 16 amino acids. V was shortened by 5 bases and J by 4 bases, with 22 bases between the two germline ends. The CDR3 DNA follows: TGCGCCAGCAGATCAGGTCGGGACAGCGGGATATACGAGCAGTACTTC. Its protein product is CASRSGRDSGIYEQYF.

This clonotype was recorded a few times. The rearrangement links TRBV6-5 to TRBJ2-2; weak D call: TRBD2 (7 bases). CDR1 is MNHEY and CDR2 is SVGAGI in the germline V gene. The V gene lost 2 bases and the J gene lost 6 bases, with 25 bases spanning the gap. The CDR3 runs to 19 residues. The chain's CDR3 is CASSYEAGSGGRTAGELFF. CDR3 DNA: TGTGCCAGCAGTTACGAAGCGGGATCCGGGGGCCGTACGGCCGGGGAGCTGTTTTTT.

Many counts were recorded for this clonotype. The chain couples TRBV5-6 to TRBJ2-3, with D tentatively TRBD2 (6 bases). This CDR3 is built from 15 residues. V was shortened by 6 bases and J by 2 bases, with 16 bases between the two germline ends. Germline CDR1 SGHDT, CDR2 YYEEEE. The CDR3 DNA follows: TGTGCCAGCAAGCTTCGGGGGAGAGACACAGATACGCAGTATTTT. Translation gives CASKLRGRDTDTQYF.

This clonotype was found many times. The chain uses TRBV29-1 and TRBJ2-7, with TRBD2 matching 11 bases. Trimming removed 5 bases from V and 4 bases from J; junction bases left unmatched: 10. CDR1 SQVTM and CDR2 ANQGSEA come from the germline V gene. The CDR3 loop spans 15 amino acids. This CDR3 is CSVLKLAGVRYEQYF. The CDR3 DNA reads as TGCAGCGTTCTAAAACTAGCGGGGGTCAGGTACGAGCAGTACTTC.

This clonotype was counted ten times or more. The rearrangement joins TRBV12-3 or TRBV12-4 to TRBJ2-7, with D possibly TRBD1 on 6 matching bases. The CDR3 length is 14 residues. V lost 6 bases and J lost 3, with 15 bases in between. The CDR3 region is CASRVGGGSYEQYF. The CDR3, as DNA: TGTGCCAGCAGGGTAGGGGGTGGGAGCTACGAGCAGTACTTC.

The chain links TRBV9 to TRBJ2-5; perhaps TRBD2 as D (6 bases). The CDR3 is 15 amino acids. The V end was cut by 0 bases, the J end by 2 bases, with 11 bases between. Per germline, CDR1 SGDLS and CDR2 YYNGEE. The chain's CDR3 is CASSVAGRLQETQYF. The CDR3 region has the DNA TGTGCCAGCAGCGTAGCAGGGAGGTTACAAGAGACCCAGTACTTC.

The gene calls are TRBV10-3 and TRBJ2-1, with TRBD2 identical over 10 bases. Germline trimming cut 4 bases from V and 4 bases from J; bases unmatched to any gene: 4. The CDR3 has 15 residues. CDR1 and CDR2 (germline): ENHRY, SYGVKD. CDR3 in amino acids: CAISVSGRAYNEQFF. CDR3 DNA sequence: TGTGCCATCAGTGTCAGCGGGAGGGCTTACAATGAGCAGTTCTTC.

In its sample, this clonotype was seen a few times. V usage is TRBV20-1 and J usage is TRBJ2-7; 8 bases fit TRBD1. The germline V gene encodes CDR1 DFQATT and CDR2 SNEGSKA (reference sequence). Trimming took 4 bases from V and 5 from J; bases not matched to a gene: 10. The CDR3 loop spans 14 amino acids. The CDR3 DNA sequence: TGCAGTGCTAAAGGACAGGGCGGGGCCCACGAGCAGTACTTC. Its translation is CSAKGQGGAHEQYF.

There are a few counts of this clonotype. This rearrangement joins TRBV30 to TRBJ1-1; D perhaps matches TRBD1 (5 bases). The CDR3 is 15 residues long. The germline CDR1 and CDR2 sequences are GTSNPN and SVGIG (reference sequence). V was clipped by 3 bases and J by 1 base, with 15 bases between them. CDR3 in DNA: TGTGCCTGGAGGTATAGGGGAGTTAGGAACACTGAAGCTTTCTTT. Protein sequence: CAWRYRGVRNTEAFF.

The V gene is TRBV20-1, the J gene TRBJ2-1; weak D call: TRBD1 (6 bases). This CDR3 has 12 residues. Per germline, CDR1 DFQATT and CDR2 SNEGSKA (reference sequence). V lost 7 bases and J lost 6, with 13 bases in between. CDR3 nucleotides: TGCAGTGTCCCGAAACAGGGCAATGAGCAGTTCTTC. This sequence encodes CSVPKQGNEQFF.

This clonotype has a count of ten or more. The gene calls are TRBV6-1 and TRBJ2-7, with 10 bases that match TRBD1. With V trimmed by 5 bases and J by 7 bases, 11 bases remained unmatched. CDR1 and CDR2 (germline): MNHNS, SASEGT. The CDR3 is 15 amino acids. This chain's CDR3 is CASSRVRQGAGEQYF. CDR3 nucleotide sequence: TGTGCCAGCAGTCGCGTAAGACAGGGGGCGGGGGAGCAGTACTTC.

This clonotype is a singleton in its sample. This rearrangement joins TRBV4-3 to TRBJ2-3; tentatively, D is TRBD1 (5 bases). CDR3 length equals 16 residues. The V and J ends lost 0 bases and 0 bases respectively, with 10 bases between them. Germline V gene data show CDR1 as LGHNA and CDR2 as YSLEER. As DNA, the CDR3 is TGCGCCAGCAGCCAAGATCTGCAGGGTAGCACAGATACGCAGTATTTT. Translated: CASSQDLQGSTDTQYF.

This clonotype showed up many times. Here the CDR3 reads CASSLSLSGGHYEQYF. The CDR3 DNA sequence: TGTGCCAGCAGTTTATCCCTAAGCGGGGGCCACTACGAGCAGTACTTC. The chain links TRBV12-3 or TRBV12-4 to TRBJ2-7; 8 positions match TRBD2. The CDR3 covers 16 residues. V trimming: 2 bases; J trimming: 3 bases; junction bases outside the gene matches: 9.

V and J are TRBV6-4 and TRBJ2-3, with 8 bases identical to TRBD1. The germline CDR1 and CDR2 sequences are MRHNA and SNTAGT. Trimming cost V 5 bases and J 1 base; bases outside gene matches: 20. CDR3 length: 20 residues. For the CDR3, the DNA is TGTGCCAGCAGTCTCGATCATCGACAGGGGACGACCCGGGGCACAGATACGCAGTATTTT. Its translation is CASSLDHRQGTTRGTDTQYF.

The chain couples TRBV7-8 to TRBJ1-5; the D is unclear. CDR1 is SGHVS and CDR2 is FQNEAQ in the germline V gene. Trimming removed 2 bases at V and 9 bases at J, with 8 bases between. The CDR3 has 12 residues. The CDR3 region has the DNA TGTGCCAGCAGCTTAAGTTTGGGGCCCCAGCATTTT. Translating it yields CASSLSLGPQHF.

Only a few counts were recorded for this clonotype. This chain uses TRBV7-2 with TRBJ2-7; possibly TRBD1 for D (6 bases). There are 15 residues in the CDR3. V lost 5 bases to trimming and J lost 2 bases, with 16 bases between them. CDR1 is SGHTA and CDR2 is FQGNSA in the germline V gene. In DNA form, the CDR3 reads TGTGCCAGCAGCCCCTTCCGGACAGCTCCCTACGAGCAGTACTTC. It codes for CASSPFRTAPYEQYF.

The chain combines TRBV20-1 with TRBJ2-5, with 8 positions matching TRBD2. The CDR3 length is 15 residues. Germline lookup yields CDR1 DFQATT and CDR2 SNEGSKA (reference sequence). Trimming took 6 bases from V and 5 from J; bases not matched to a gene: 14. The CDR3 reads CSAPVSGKAGETQYF. In nucleotides, the CDR3 is TGCAGTGCCCCGGTTAGCGGGAAGGCAGGGGAGACCCAGTACTTC.